A selection of T cell receptor beta chains follows, all from one sample in a study of beta chain features in type 1 diabetes. Method: immunoSEQ multiplex PCR; TCRdb's copy keeps in-frame clones and lacks some. The profile covers a few hundred thousand clones, with approximately 15% appearing a single time and 0.015% to 0.017% taken by the ten largest. The sequenced sample was naive CD4+ T cells from blood. Source of these receptors: a man between 18 and 29 years old with type 1 diabetes. Each CDR3 is given with its conserved first and last residue. A D gene is named only where the DNA matches it firmly. Where a row states a size, it is once, few, many or the class of an expanded clone; other rows omit it.

CDR3nt: TGTGCCAGCAGGCCGGGAGGGCCCGAGCAGTACTTC; CDR3aa: CASRPGGPEQYF; d_gene: TRBD2; j_gene: TRBJ2-7; v_gene: TRBV2; abundance: few
CDR3nt: TGTGCCAGCAGCTTGAGCAGGAGCAGGGGCAATCAGCCCCAGCATTTT; CDR3aa: CASSLSRSRGNQPQHF; d_gene: .; j_gene: TRBJ1-5; v_gene: TRBV5-6; abundance: once
CDR3nt: TGTGCCAGCAGTGCTAAGGGACAGAGCGTAGAGACCCAGTACTTC; CDR3aa: CASSAKGQSVETQYF; d_gene: TRBD1; j_gene: TRBJ2-5; v_gene: TRBV27; abundance: few
CDR3nt: TGCGCCAGAATTGGACAGGGGGCTGGCACCGGGGAGCTGTTTTTT; CDR3aa: CARIGQGAGTGELFF; d_gene: TRBD1; j_gene: TRBJ2-2; v_gene: TRBV5-1; abundance: few
CDR3nt: TGTGCCAGCAGTGAATCCCATGGCGGGAGTTCGTACGAGCAGTACTTC; CDR3aa: CASSESHGGSSYEQYF; d_gene: TRBD2; j_gene: TRBJ2-7; v_gene: TRBV25-1; abundance: .
CDR3nt: TGCGCCAGCAGCTCCGGGACTCTACAAGAGACCCAGTACTTC; CDR3aa: CASSSGTLQETQYF; d_gene: .; j_gene: TRBJ2-5; v_gene: TRBV5-1; abundance: .
CDR3nt: TGTGCCAGCAGCTTGGTTCGGGGTAGCACAGATACGCAGTATTTT; CDR3aa: CASSLVRGSTDTQYF; d_gene: .; j_gene: TRBJ2-3; v_gene: TRBV5-4; abundance: .
CDR3nt: TGTGCCAGCAGTGACCGGGGGGGTCCCACAGATACGCAGTATTTT; CDR3aa: CASSDRGGPTDTQYF; d_gene: TRBD2; j_gene: TRBJ2-3; v_gene: TRBV6-4; abundance: .
CDR3nt: TGTGCCAGCAAGATTAGCGGACGCTACAATGAGCAGTTCTTC; CDR3aa: CASKISGRYNEQFF; d_gene: .; j_gene: TRBJ2-1; v_gene: TRBV6-5; abundance: .
CDR3nt: TGTGCCAGCAGCTCTCTCGGGCAGGGACAGGGTGAGCAGTACTTC; CDR3aa: CASSSLGQGQGEQYF; d_gene: TRBD1; j_gene: TRBJ2-7; v_gene: TRBV7-8; abundance: few
CDR3nt: TGTGCCAGGCGGACAGGATATCAGCCCCAGCATTTT; CDR3aa: CARRTGYQPQHF; d_gene: TRBD1; j_gene: TRBJ1-5; v_gene: TRBV6-4; abundance: .
CDR3nt: TGTGCCAGCAGCGTAGAGGCAGCGGGAAGGACAGATACGCAGTATTTT; CDR3aa: CASSVEAAGRTDTQYF; d_gene: TRBD2; j_gene: TRBJ2-3; v_gene: TRBV9; abundance: .
CDR3nt: TGTGCCAGCAGCCAACCCGGGACAGGGACTCAGCCCCAGCATTTT; CDR3aa: CASSQPGTGTQPQHF; d_gene: TRBD1; j_gene: TRBJ1-5; v_gene: TRBV28; abundance: .
CDR3nt: TGTGCCACTATGGGACCGGGACAACGGTCCCTCGAGCAGTACTTC; CDR3aa: CATMGPGQRSLEQYF; d_gene: .; j_gene: TRBJ2-7; v_gene: TRBV19; abundance: few
CDR3nt: TGTGCCAGCAGCCACGGGACGGCGGGGACCGGGGAGCTGTTTTTT; CDR3aa: CASSHGTAGTGELFF; d_gene: .; j_gene: TRBJ2-2; v_gene: TRBV4-2; abundance: few
CDR3nt: TGTGCCAGCAGCCGGGACAGGGGGTCTGAAGCTTTCTTT; CDR3aa: CASSRDRGSEAFF; d_gene: TRBD1; j_gene: TRBJ1-1; v_gene: TRBV28; abundance: .
CDR3nt: TGCGCCAGCAGAGTGGAGTACACTCTCTACAATGAGCAGTTCTTC; CDR3aa: CASRVEYTLYNEQFF; d_gene: .; j_gene: TRBJ2-1; v_gene: TRBV5-1; abundance: few
CDR3nt: TGTGCTTCGGGGTGGACTAATGAAAAACTGTTTTTT; CDR3aa: CASGWTNEKLFF; d_gene: .; j_gene: TRBJ1-4; v_gene: TRBV28; abundance: .
CDR3nt: TGCGCCAGCAGCCAAGATCAGGATACGCAGTATTTT; CDR3aa: CASSQDQDTQYF; d_gene: .; j_gene: TRBJ2-3; v_gene: TRBV4-3; abundance: many
CDR3nt: TGTGCCAGCAGTTTATCCCTAGCCAAAAACATTCAGTACTTC; CDR3aa: CASSLSLAKNIQYF; d_gene: .; j_gene: TRBJ2-4; v_gene: TRBV28; abundance: few